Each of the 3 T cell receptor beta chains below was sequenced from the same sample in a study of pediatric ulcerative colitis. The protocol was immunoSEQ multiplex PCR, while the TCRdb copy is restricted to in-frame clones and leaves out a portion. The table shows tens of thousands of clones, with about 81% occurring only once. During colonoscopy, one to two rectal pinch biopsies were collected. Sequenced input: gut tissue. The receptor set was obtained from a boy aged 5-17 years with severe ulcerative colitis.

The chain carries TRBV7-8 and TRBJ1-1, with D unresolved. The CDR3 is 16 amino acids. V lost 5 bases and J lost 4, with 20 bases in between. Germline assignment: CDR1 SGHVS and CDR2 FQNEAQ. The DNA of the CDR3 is TGTGCCAGCAGCCCTCGGGCGGCAGTTACAGCCACTGAAGCTTTCTTT. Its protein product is CASSPRAAVTATEAFF.

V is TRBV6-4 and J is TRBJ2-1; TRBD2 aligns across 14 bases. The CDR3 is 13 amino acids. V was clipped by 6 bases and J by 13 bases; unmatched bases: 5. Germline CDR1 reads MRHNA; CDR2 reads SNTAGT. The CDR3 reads CASRTSGGAEQFF. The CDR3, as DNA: TGTGCCAGCAGGACTAGCGGGGGGGCCGAACAGTTCTTC.

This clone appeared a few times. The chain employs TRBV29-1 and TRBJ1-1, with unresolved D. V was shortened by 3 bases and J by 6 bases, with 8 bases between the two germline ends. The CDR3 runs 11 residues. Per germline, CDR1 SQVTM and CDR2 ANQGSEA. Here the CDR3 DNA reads TGCAGCGTTGATCTAGGGCCTGAAGCTTTCTTT. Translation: CSVDLGPEAFF. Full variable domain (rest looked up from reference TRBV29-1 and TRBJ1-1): SAVISQKPSRDICQRGTSLTIQCQVDSQVTMMFWYRQQPGQSLTLIATANQGSEATYESGFVIDKFPISRPNLTFSTLTVSNMSPEDSSIYLCSVDLGPEAFFGQGTRLTVV.